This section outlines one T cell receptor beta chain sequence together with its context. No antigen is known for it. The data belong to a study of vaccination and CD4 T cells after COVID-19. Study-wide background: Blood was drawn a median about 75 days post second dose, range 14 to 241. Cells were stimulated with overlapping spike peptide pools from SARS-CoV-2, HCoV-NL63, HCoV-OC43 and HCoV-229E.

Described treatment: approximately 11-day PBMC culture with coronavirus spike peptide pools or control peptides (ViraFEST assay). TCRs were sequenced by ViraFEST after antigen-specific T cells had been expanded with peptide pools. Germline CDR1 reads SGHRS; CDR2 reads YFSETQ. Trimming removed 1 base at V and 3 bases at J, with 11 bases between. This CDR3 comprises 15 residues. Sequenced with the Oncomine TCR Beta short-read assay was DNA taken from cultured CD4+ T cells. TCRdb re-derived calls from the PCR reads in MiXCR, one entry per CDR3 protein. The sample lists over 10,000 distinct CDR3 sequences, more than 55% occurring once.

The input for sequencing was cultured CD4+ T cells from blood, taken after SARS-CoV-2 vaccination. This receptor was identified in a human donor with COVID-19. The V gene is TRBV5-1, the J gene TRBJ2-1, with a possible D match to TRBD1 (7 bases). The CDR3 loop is CASSLQGEVYNEQFF. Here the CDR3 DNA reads TGCGCCAGCAGCTTGCAGGGGGAGGTCTACAATGAGCAGTTCTTC. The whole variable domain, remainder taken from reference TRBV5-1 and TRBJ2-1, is KAGVTQTPRYLIKTRGQQVTLSCSPISGHRSVSWYQQTPGQGLQFLFEYFSETQRNKGNFPGRFSGRQFSNSRSEMNVSTLELGDSALYLCASSLQGEVYNEQFFGPGTRLTVL.